This T cell receptor beta chain was sequenced for a study of blood T cell repertoires in COVID-19. Study information: Italy, Spain and the United States were the sources of the convalescent and acute COVID-19 samples.

Authors' methods: Reference gene primer amplification in the assay estimated nucleated cell counts. TCRdb's table, derived via immunoSEQ multiplex PCR, lists solely in-frame clones and lacks some. V, J and clone size derive from that table, while D and trimming were established from the DNA sequence. The sample yields tens of thousands of clones, about nine tenths seen once. Input material: peripheral blood. The receptor's source is a human donor in a cohort sampled during active COVID-19.

CDR3 sequence: CASSPTGQGGETQYF. The CDR3 DNA reads as TGTGCCAGCAGCCCCACGGGACAGGGGGGGGAGACCCAGTACTTC. The J gene is TRBJ2-5, the V gene TRBV11-3; 11 nucleotides match TRBD1. In germline, CDR1 is SGHNT, CDR2 YENEEA. CDR3 length: 15 amino acids. Trimming removed 5 bases from V and 5 bases from J; junction bases left unmatched: 7.